This TCR beta chain was observed in a study of radiation and T cells in renal cell carcinoma. Trimming pared 0 bases from V and 2 bases from J, leaving 12 bases between. Per germline, CDR1 SGHRS and CDR2 YFSETQ. The length of the CDR3 is 16 residues. Libraries were prepared by immunoSEQ multiplex PCR; TCRdb keeps only in-frame clonotypes and omits some of them. The sample holds 15,000 to 20,000 clones; about 50% are singletons and the top ten take approximately 12%. This sample's treatment: 15 Gy SBRT to primary tumor, nephrectomy 4 weeks later. V and J are TRBV5-1 and TRBJ2-1; weak D call: TRBD2 (5 bases). Sequenced material: tumor tissue, taken from a patient whose treatment included radiotherapy and nephrectomy. The sequence was obtained from a man aged 50-59 years with renal cell carcinoma. CDR3 protein: CASSLEADLPYNEQFF. In DNA, the CDR3 is TGCGCCAGCAGCTTGGAAGCGGACCTACCCTACAATGAGCAGTTCTTC.